The next 3 T cell receptor beta chains were all read from a single sample in a study of identical twins. TCRdb reanalysed the 5' RACE reads using MiXCR and keeps one entry per CDR3 protein. The sample has about 340,000 distinct CDR3 sequences, roughly an eighth seen once. These data were likewise used in another study, on yellow fever vaccine responses in identical twins.

Sequenced sample: CD8+ T cells sorted from blood. These receptors came from a woman aged 18 to 35 in good health.

The sample holds a few counts of this clonotype. V is TRBV6-1 and J is TRBJ2-2, with D maybe TRBD2 (6 bases). The V end lost 6 bases, the J end lost 3 bases, and 11 bases lay between the germline ends. This CDR3 is 14 amino acids long. The germline CDR1 and CDR2 sequences are MNHNS and SASEGT. DNA for the CDR3: TGTGCCAGCAGCACCGGGACTTACACCGGGGAGCTGTTTTTT. Translation gives CASSTGTYTGELFF.

At least ten counts were recorded for this clonotype. The V gene is TRBV4-2, the J gene TRBJ1-1, with D unresolved. Per germline, CDR1 LGHNA and CDR2 YNFKEQ. V shed 4 bases and J shed 3 bases, with 3 bases lying between them. The CDR3 is made up of 11 amino acids. CDR3 region: CASSRDTEAFF. Written as DNA, the CDR3 is TGTGCCAGCAGCCGGGACACTGAAGCTTTCTTT.

This clonotype has only a few counts. CDR3 DNA sequence: TGTGCCAGCAGCCCGCGACAGGGGGTGAACAATGAGCAGTTCTTC. Its protein is CASSPRQGVNNEQFF. The gene calls are TRBV7-6 and TRBJ2-1; 9 nucleotides agree with TRBD1. This CDR3 region has 15 residues. V lost 5 bases and J lost 5; bases outside the gene matches: 7. Germline V CDR1 and CDR2: SGHVS, FNYEAQ.